This TCR beta chain was profiled in a study of control samples from healthy donors and cancer patients. TCRdb's table, derived via immunoSEQ multiplex PCR, lists solely in-frame clones and lacks some. The table shows approximately 170,000 clones, with 91% occurring only once. This clone appeared once. This CDR3 region has 13 residues. V was clipped by 2 bases and J by 0 bases, with 4 bases between them. The germline gives CDR1 MNHEY, CDR2 SVGAGI. The sample taken for sequencing was blood. The chain carries TRBV6-5 and TRBJ1-1; D is ambiguous. This receptor was taken from a woman in her twenties or thirties in good health. The CDR3, as DNA: TGTGCCAGCAGTTACAAGGTGAACACTGAAGCTTTCTTT. This encodes CASSYKVNTEAFF.